A selection of T cell receptor beta chains follows, all from one sample in a study of cytomegalovirus exposure and HLA in healthy donors. Data came from immunoSEQ multiplex PCR; TCRdb stores just in-frame clones and leaves some out. This table has about 240,000 clones, about 85% appearing once. The specimen was PBMCs. The receptors shown here come from a girl under 10 years old in good health and CMV-seronegative. Both conserved end residues are part of each CDR3. The order of the fields is V gene, J gene, CDR3 protein.

V gene: TRBV6-5; J gene: TRBJ1-1; CDR3 protein: CASRRRDRGNTEAFF
V gene: TRBV4-1; J gene: TRBJ2-5; CDR3 protein: CASSQDRASGRETQYF
V gene: TRBV30; J gene: TRBJ1-1; CDR3 protein: CAWSFIRNTEAFF
V gene: TRBV5-1; J gene: TRBJ1-4; CDR3 protein: CASSLDGTGEEKLFF
V gene: TRBV29-1; J gene: TRBJ2-7; CDR3 protein: CSVLAGSYEQYF
V gene: TRBV6-5; J gene: TRBJ2-2; CDR3 protein: CASSYEMAGELFF
V gene: TRBV10-3; J gene: TRBJ2-1; CDR3 protein: CATTQGSSSYNEQFF
V gene: TRBV7-6; J gene: TRBJ2-7; CDR3 protein: CASSVEVARSYEQYF
V gene: TRBV4-2; J gene: TRBJ2-7; CDR3 protein: CASSHHSLSEPYEQYF
V gene: TRBV6-5; J gene: TRBJ1-2; CDR3 protein: CASRDDRGYGYTF